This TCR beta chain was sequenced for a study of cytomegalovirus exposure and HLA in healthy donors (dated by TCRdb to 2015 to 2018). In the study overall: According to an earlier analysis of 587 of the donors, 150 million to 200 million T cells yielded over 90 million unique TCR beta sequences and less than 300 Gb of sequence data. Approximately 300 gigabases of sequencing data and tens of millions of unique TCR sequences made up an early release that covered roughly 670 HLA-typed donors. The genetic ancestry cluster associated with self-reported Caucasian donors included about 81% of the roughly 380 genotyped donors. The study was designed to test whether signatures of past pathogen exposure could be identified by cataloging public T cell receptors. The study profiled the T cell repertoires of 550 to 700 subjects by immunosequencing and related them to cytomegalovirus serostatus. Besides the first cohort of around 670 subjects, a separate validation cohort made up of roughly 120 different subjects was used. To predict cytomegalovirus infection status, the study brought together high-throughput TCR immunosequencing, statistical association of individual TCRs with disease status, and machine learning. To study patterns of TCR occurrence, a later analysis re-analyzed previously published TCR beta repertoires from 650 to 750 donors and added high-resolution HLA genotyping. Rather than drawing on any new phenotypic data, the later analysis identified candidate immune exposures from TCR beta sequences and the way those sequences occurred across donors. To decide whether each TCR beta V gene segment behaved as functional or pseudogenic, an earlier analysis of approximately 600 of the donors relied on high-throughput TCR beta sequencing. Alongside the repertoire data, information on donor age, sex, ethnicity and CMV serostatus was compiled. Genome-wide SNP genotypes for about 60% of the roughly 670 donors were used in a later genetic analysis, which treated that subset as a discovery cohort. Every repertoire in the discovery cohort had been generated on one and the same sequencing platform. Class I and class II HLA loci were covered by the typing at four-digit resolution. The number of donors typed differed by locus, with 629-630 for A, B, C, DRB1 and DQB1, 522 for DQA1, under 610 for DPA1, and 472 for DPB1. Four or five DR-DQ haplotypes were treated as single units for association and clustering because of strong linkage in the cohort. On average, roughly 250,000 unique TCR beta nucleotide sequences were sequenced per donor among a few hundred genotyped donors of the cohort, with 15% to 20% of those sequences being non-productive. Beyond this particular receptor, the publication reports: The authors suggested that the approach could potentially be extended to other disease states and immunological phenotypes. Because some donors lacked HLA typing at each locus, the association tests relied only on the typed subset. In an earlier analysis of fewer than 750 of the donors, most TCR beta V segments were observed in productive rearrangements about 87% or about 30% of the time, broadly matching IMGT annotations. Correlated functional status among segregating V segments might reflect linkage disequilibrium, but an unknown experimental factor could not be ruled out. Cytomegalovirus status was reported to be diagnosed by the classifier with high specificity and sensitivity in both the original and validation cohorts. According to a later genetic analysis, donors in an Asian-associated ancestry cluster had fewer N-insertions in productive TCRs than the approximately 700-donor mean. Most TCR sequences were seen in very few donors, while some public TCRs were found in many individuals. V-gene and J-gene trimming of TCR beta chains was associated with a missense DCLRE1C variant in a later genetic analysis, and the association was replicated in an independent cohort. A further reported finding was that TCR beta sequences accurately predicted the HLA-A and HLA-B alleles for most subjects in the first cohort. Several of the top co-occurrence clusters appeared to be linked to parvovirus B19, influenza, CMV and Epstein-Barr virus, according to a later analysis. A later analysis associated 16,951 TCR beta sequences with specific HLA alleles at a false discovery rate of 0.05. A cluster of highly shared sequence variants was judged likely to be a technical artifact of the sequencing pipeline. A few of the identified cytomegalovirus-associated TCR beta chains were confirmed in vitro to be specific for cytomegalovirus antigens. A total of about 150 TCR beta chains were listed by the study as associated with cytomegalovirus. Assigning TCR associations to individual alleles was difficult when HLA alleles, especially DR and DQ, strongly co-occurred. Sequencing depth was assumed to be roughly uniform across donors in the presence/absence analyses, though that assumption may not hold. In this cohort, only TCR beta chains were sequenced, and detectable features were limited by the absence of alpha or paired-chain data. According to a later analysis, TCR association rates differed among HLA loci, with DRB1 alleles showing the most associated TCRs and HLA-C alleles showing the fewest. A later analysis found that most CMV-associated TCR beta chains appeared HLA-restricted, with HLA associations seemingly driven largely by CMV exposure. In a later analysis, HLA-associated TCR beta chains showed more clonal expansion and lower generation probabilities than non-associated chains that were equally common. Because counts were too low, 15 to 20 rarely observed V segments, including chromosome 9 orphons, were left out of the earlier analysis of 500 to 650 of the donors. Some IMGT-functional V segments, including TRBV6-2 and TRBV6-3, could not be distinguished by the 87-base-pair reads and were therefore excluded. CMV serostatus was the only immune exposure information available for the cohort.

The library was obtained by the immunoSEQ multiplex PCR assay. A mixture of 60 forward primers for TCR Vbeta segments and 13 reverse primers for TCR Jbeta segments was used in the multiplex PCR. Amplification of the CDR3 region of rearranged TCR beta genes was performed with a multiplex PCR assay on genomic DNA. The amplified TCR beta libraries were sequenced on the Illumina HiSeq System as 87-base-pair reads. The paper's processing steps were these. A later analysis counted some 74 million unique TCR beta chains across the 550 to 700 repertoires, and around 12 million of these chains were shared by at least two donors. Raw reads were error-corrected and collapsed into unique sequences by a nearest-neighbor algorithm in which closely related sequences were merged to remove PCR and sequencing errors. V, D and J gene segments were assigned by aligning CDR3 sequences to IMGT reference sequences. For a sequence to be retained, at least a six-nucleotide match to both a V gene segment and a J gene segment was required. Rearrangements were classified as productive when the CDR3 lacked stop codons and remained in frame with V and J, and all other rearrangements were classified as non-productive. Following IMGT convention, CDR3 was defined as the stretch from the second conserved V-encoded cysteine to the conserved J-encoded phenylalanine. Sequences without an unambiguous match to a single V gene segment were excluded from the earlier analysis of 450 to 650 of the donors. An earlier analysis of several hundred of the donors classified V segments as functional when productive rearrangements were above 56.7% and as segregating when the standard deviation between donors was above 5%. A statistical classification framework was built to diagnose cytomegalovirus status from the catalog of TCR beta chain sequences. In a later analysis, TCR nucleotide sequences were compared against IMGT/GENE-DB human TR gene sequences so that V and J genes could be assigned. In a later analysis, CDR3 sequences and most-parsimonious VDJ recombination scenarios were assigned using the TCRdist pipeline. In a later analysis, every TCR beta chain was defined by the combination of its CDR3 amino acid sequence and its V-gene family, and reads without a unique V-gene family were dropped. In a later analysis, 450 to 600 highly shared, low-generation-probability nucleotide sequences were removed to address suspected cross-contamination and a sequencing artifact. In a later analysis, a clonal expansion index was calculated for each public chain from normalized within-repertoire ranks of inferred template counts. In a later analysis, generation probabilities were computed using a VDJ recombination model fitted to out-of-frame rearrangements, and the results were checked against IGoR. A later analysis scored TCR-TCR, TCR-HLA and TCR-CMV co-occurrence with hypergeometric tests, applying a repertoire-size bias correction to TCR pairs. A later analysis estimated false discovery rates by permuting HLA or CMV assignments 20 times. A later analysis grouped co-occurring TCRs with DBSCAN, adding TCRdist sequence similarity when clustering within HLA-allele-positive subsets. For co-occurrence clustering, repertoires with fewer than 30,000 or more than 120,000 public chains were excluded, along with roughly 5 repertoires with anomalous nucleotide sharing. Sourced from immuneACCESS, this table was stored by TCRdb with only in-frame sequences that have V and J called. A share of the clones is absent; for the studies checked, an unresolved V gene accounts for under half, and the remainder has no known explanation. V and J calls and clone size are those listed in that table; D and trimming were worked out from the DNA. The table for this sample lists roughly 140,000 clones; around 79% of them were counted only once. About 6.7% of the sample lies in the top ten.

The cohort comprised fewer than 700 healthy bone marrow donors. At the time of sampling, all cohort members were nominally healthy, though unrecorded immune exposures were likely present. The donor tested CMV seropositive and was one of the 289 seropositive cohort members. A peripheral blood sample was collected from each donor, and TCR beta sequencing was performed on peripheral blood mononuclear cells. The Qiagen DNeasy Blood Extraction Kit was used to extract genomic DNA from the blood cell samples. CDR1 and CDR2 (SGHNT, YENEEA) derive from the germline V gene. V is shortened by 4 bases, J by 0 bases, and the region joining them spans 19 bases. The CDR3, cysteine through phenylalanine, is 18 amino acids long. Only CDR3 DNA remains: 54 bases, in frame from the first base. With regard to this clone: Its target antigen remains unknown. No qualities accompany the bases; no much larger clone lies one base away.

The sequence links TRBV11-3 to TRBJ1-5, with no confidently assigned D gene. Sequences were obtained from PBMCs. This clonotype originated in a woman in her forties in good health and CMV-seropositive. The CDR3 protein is CASSWRGSRFYSNQPQHF. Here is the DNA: TGTGCCAGCAGCTGGCGCGGGAGCAGGTTCTATAGCAATCAGCCCCAGCATTTT.